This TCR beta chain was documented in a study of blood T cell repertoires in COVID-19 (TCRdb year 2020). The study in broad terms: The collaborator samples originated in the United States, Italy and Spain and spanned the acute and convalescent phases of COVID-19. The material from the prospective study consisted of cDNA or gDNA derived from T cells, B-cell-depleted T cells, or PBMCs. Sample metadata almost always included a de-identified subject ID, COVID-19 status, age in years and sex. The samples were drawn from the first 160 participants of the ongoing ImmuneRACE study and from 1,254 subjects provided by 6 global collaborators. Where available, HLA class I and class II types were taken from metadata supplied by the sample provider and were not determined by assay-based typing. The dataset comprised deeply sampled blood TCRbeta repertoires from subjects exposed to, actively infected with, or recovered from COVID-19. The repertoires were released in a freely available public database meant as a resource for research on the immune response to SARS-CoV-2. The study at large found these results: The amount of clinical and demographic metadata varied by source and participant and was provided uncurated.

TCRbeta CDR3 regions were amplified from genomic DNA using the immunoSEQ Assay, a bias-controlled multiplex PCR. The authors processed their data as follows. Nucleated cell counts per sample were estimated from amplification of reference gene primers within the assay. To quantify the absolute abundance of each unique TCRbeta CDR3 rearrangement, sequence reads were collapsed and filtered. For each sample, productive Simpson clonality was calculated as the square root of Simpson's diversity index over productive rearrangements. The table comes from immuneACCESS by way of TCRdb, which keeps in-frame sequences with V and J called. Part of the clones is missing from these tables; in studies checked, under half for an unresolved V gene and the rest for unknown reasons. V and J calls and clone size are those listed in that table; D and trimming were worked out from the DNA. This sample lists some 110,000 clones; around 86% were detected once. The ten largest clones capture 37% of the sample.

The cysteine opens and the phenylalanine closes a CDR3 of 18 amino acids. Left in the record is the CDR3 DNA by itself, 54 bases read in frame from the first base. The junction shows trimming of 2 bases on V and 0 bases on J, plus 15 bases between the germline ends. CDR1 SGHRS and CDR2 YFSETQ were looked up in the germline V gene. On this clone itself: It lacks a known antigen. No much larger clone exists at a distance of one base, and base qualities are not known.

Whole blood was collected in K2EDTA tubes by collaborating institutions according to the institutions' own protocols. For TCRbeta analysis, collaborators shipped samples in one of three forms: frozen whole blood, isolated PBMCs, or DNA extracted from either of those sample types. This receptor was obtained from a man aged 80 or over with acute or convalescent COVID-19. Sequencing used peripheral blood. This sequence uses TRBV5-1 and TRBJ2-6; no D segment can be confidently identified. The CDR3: CASSFIPVASSGANVLTF. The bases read TGCGCCAGCAGCTTTATTCCAGTCGCAAGCTCTGGGGCCAACGTCCTGACTTTC.